This T cell receptor beta chain was captured in a study of blood T cell repertoires in COVID-19. Study at large: Samples of COVID-19 (acute and convalescent) were obtained from the United States, Italy and Spain. T cells, B-cell-depleted T cells, or PBMCs supplied cDNA or gDNA.

In germline, CDR1 is SGHTS, CDR2 YDEGEE. Losses at the gene ends were 3 bases for V and 5 bases for J; bases not matched to a gene: 5. This CDR3 spans 15 amino acids. Sequencing was performed with immunoSEQ multiplex PCR; in TCRdb, only in-frame clones are kept and a portion is missing. The data hold about 150,000 clones, with over 75% observed a single time. Patients from Seattle were sampled longitudinally, starting during active infection. The source of this sequence is a man older than 75 with COVID-19, enrolled during active disease. Sequences were obtained from peripheral blood. The chain combines TRBV5-8 with TRBJ1-2, with 12 bases that match TRBD1. The CDR3 is CASSYPGQGAYGYTF. The CDR3 region has the DNA TGTGCCAGCAGCTATCCGGGACAGGGGGCGTATGGCTACACCTTC.